These T cell receptor beta chains were read from a single sample in a study of blood T cell repertoires in COVID-19. Produced via immunoSEQ multiplex PCR; TCRdb's table is partial and in-frame only. This sample carries 200,000 to 250,000 clones, about 80% of them seen once, and the ten largest clones take approximately 2.5%. The sample taken for sequencing was peripheral blood. Receptors were obtained from a woman aged 60-75 years with acute or convalescent COVID-19. CDR3s include the opening cysteine and the closing phenylalanine or tryptophan. The order of the fields is V gene, clone size, J gene, D gene, CDR3 length, CDR3 protein, CDR3 DNA. The D gene is left open where the match is weak. Size tells how often a clone was seen (once, few, many) or the class of an expanded clone, and some rows leave it out.

V: TRBV3-1/TRBV3-2
size: NA
J: TRBJ2-7
D: TRBD2
length: 14
CDR3: CASSSSGGTYEQYF
DNA: TGTGCCAGCAGCAGTAGCGGGGGGACCTACGAGCAGTACTTC

V: TRBV4-2
size: NA
J: TRBJ1-6
D: TRBD1
length: 16
CDR3: CASSPEGAQGNSPLHF
DNA: TGTGCCAGCAGCCCCGAGGGGGCGCAGGGGAATTCACCCCTCCACTTT

V: TRBV11-2
size: once
J: TRBJ2-4
D: TRBD2
length: 16
CDR3: CASSPLAGRTKNIQYF
DNA: TGTGCCAGCAGCCCCCTAGCGGGGAGGACCAAAAACATTCAGTACTTC

V: TRBV5-6
size: NA
J: TRBJ1-1
D: NA
length: 17
CDR3: CASSPSGGPLGGTEAFF
DNA: TGTGCCAGCAGCCCTTCGGGTGGACCCCTGGGGGGGACTGAAGCTTTCTTT

V: TRBV30
size: NA
J: TRBJ2-7
D: NA
length: 12
CDR3: CAWRATIYEQYF
DNA: TGTGCCTGGAGGGCGACTATTTACGAGCAGTACTTC

V: TRBV2
size: NA
J: TRBJ2-1
D: TRBD2
length: 16
CDR3: CASSETSGASYNEQFF
DNA: TGTGCCAGCAGTGAAACTAGCGGGGCTTCCTACAATGAGCAGTTCTTC

V: TRBV29-1
size: NA
J: TRBJ1-1
D: NA
length: 12
CDR3: CSVGPMNTEAFF
DNA: TGCAGCGTCGGTCCGATGAACACTGAAGCTTTCTTT

V: TRBV29-1
size: NA
J: TRBJ2-2
D: TRBD1
length: 15
CDR3: CSVESGQGGAGELFF
DNA: TGCAGCGTTGAATCGGGACAGGGCGGCGCCGGGGAGCTGTTTTTT

V: TRBV7-9
size: NA
J: TRBJ1-2
D: NA
length: 14
CDR3: CASTVIQGRLSYTF
DNA: TGTGCCAGCACTGTGATACAGGGTCGATTGAGCTACACCTTC

V: TRBV5-1
size: NA
J: TRBJ2-3
D: NA
length: 15
CDR3: CASSEAFTRTDTQYF
DNA: TGCGCCAGCAGCGAGGCCTTTACACGAACAGATACGCAGTATTTT

V: TRBV3-1/TRBV3-2
size: NA
J: TRBJ2-2
D: TRBD1
length: 14
CDR3: CASTPGGFTGELFF
DNA: TGTGCCAGCACTCCAGGGGGCTTCACCGGGGAGCTGTTTTTT

V: TRBV7-9
size: NA
J: TRBJ2-3
D: NA
length: 11
CDR3: CASSPVSTQYF
DNA: TGTGCCAGCAGCCCCGTGAGTACGCAGTATTTT

V: TRBV28
size: NA
J: TRBJ2-5
D: TRBD1
length: 18
CDR3: CASSFVFGTGIRKETQYF
DNA: TGTGCCAGCAGTTTTGTTTTTGGGACAGGCATAAGAAAAGAGACCCAGTACTTC

V: TRBV5-1
size: NA
J: TRBJ2-5
D: NA
length: 13
CDR3: CASSGSTQETQYF
DNA: TGCGCCAGCAGCGGTTCTACTCAAGAGACCCAGTACTTC

V: TRBV9
size: NA
J: TRBJ2-7
D: TRBD2
length: 15
CDR3: CASSGGGGHSYEQYF
DNA: TGTGCCAGCAGCGGGGGGGGAGGCCACTCCTACGAGCAGTACTTC

V: TRBV20-1
size: NA
J: TRBJ1-2
D: NA
length: 11
CDR3: CSAEGGGGYTF
DNA: TGCAGTGCCGAAGGGGGGGGTGGCTACACCTTC

V: TRBV6-2/TRBV6-3
size: once
J: TRBJ1-1
D: TRBD1
length: 14
CDR3: CASSYSGQSPEAFF
DNA: TGTGCCAGCAGTTACTCGGGACAGAGTCCTGAAGCTTTCTTT

V: TRBV7-6
size: NA
J: TRBJ2-3
D: NA
length: 15
CDR3: CASSRGAASTDTQYF
DNA: TGTGCCAGCAGCCGGGGGGCCGCTAGCACAGATACGCAGTATTTT

V: TRBV4-2
size: NA
J: TRBJ1-1
D: NA
length: 14
CDR3: CASSNGQLNTEAFF
DNA: TGTGCCAGCAGCAATGGACAGTTGAACACTGAAGCTTTCTTT

V: TRBV20-1
size: NA
J: TRBJ1-1
D: NA
length: 11
CDR3: CSATMNTEAFF
DNA: TGCAGTGCTACCATGAACACTGAAGCTTTCTTT

V: TRBV21-1
size: NA
J: TRBJ2-7
D: NA
length: 16
CDR3: CASSKNLRQSAYEQYF
DNA: TGTGCCAGCAGCAAGAACCTGAGACAGTCGGCCTACGAGCAGTACTTC

V: TRBV5-1
size: NA
J: TRBJ2-7
D: TRBD1
length: 14
CDR3: CASTPGQGSYEQYF
DNA: TGCGCCAGCACTCCGGGACAGGGGTCCTACGAGCAGTACTTC

V: TRBV4-1
size: NA
J: TRBJ1-2
D: NA
length: 15
CDR3: CASSQDRTATYGYTF
DNA: TGCGCCAGCAGCCAAGATAGAACAGCTACTTATGGCTACACCTTC

V: TRBV10-3
size: NA
J: TRBJ2-7
D: TRBD1
length: 18
CDR3: CATGLPDSGTGNSYEQYF
DNA: TGTGCCACCGGACTTCCAGATTCCGGGACAGGCAATTCCTACGAGCAGTACTTC

V: TRBV6-6
size: once
J: TRBJ2-6
D: NA
length: 16
CDR3: CASGSRKGSGANVLTF
DNA: TGTGCCAGCGGGAGCAGGAAGGGCTCTGGGGCCAACGTCCTGACTTTC

V: TRBV28
size: NA
J: TRBJ1-2
D: TRBD1
length: 15
CDR3: CASRPPTGNNYGYTF
DNA: TGTGCCAGCAGGCCGCCGACAGGGAATAACTATGGCTACACCTTC

V: TRBV12-3/TRBV12-4
size: NA
J: TRBJ1-2
D: NA
length: 13
CDR3: CASSPWEEGGYTF
DNA: TGTGCCAGCAGTCCATGGGAGGAGGGTGGCTACACCTTC

V: TRBV6-5
size: NA
J: TRBJ2-5
D: NA
length: 12
CDR3: CASRDSGETQYF
DNA: TGTGCCAGCAGGGACAGTGGAGAGACCCAGTACTTC

V: TRBV5-4
size: NA
J: TRBJ2-7
D: TRBD1
length: 16
CDR3: CASSLGAGTGDYEQYF
DNA: TGTGCCAGCAGCTTGGGGGCCGGGACAGGGGATTACGAGCAGTACTTC